The source of this T cell receptor beta chain is a study of blood T cell repertoires in COVID-19. On the study more broadly: Donors in the United States, Italy and Spain gave samples during acute or convalescent COVID-19. PBMCs, B-cell-depleted T cells, or T cells were the source of the cDNA or gDNA that made up the material.

There are 17 residues in the CDR3. V lost 5 bases to trimming and J lost 2 bases, with 19 bases between them. Germline CDR1 reads LNHDA; CDR2 reads SQIVND (reference sequence). In the original workflow: Reference gene primer amplification gave nucleated cell count estimates. Assay used: immunoSEQ multiplex PCR; TCRdb lists only in-frame clones, some missing. That table furnishes V, J and clone size, whereas the DNA furnished D and trimming. The table records about 300,000 clones, roughly 82% of them present only once. Sequencing was performed on peripheral blood. The TCR comes from a woman in her fifties or sixties with acute or convalescent COVID-19. The rearrangement uses TRBV19 and TRBJ1-5, with D uncertain. The CDR3 loop is CASSARFWQVGNQPQHF. The CDR3 nucleotides are TGTGCCAGTAGTGCTCGGTTCTGGCAGGTGGGCAATCAGCCCCAGCATTTT.